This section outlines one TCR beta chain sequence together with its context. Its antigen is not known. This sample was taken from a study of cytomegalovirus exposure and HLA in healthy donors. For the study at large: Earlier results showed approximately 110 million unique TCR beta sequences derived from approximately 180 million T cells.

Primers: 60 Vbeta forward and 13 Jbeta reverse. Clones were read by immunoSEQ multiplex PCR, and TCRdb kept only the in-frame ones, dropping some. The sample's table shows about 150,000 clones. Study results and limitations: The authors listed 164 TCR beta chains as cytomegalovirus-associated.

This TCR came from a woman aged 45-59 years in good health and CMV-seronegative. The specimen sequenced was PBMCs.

The CDR3 reads CAWSGSYSNQPQHF. CDR3 DNA sequence: TGTGCCTGGAGTGGGAGCTATAGCAATCAGCCCCAGCATTTT. This chain connects TRBV30 to TRBJ1-5, with D unresolved. V lost 1 base and J 0 bases, leaving 7 bases between the germline ends. From germline, CDR1 is GTSNPN and CDR2 SVGIG (reference sequence). CDR3 length equals 14 residues. The variable domain in full, completed from reference TRBV30 and TRBJ1-5, reads SQTIHQWPATLVQPVGSPLSLECTVEGTSNPNLYWYRQAAGRGLQLLFYSVGIGQISSEVPQNLSASRPQDRQFILSSKKLLLSDSGFYLCAWSGSYSNQPQHFGDGTRLSIL.